The source of this T cell receptor (beta chain) is a study of response to subunit inactivated influenza vaccine. TCRdb passed the RT-PCR reads through MiXCR, listing each CDR3 protein once. The data contain about 540,000 distinct CDR3 sequences, around 25% of them singletons. The same sample was also used in a study of T cells expressing NK-cell markers. This second study notes: UMIs accompanied the 5'RACE template switching by which TCR beta cDNA was made. In sorted CD3+CD56+NKG2C+, CD3+CD56+NKG2C- and CD3+CD56-NKG2C+ T cells, TCR beta repertoires were obtained. Roughly 1.0-7.0% of CD8+ T cells in roughly six donors belonged to dominant NKG2C+ clonotypes. There were four donors in whom these clonotypes also led the CD3+CD56-NKG2C+ fraction. HCMV specificity was not established for the expanded NKG2C+ T cell clones.

The sequence was obtained from a man over 45 who received an inactivated influenza vaccine. The source was CD4+ T cells sorted from PBMCs, collected 11 to 12 days after vaccination.

The CDR3 coding sequence is TGCAGTGGACGCGGCGGGTGGCAGCAGTACTTC. Amino acids: CSGRGGWQQYF. V usage is TRBV20-1 and J usage is TRBJ2-7; tentative D call: TRBD2 (5 bases). CDR1 DFQATT and CDR2 SNEGSKA come from the germline V gene (reference sequence). The CDR3 has 11 amino acids. V lost 7 bases to trimming and J lost 8 bases, with 15 bases between them.